The entry below describes one T cell receptor (beta chain). The antigen is not known. The sample belongs to a study of a mutant IDH1 vaccine in newly diagnosed glioma. The wider study: Patients were started on vaccination 4-6 weeks after radiotherapy alone, or with temozolomide cycles.

Described time point: week 23, last vaccination. The investigators gave 300 ug of mutant IDH1 20-mer peptide in each vaccine dose, together with topical imiquimod. Donors' newly diagnosed IDH1-mutant WHO grade 3 or 4 astrocytomas lacked nuclear ATRX. The data were produced by immunoSEQ multiplex PCR, yet TCRdb's version contains in-frame clones alone and is incomplete. The sample has approximately 11,000 clones, around 88% seen once; the top ten hold roughly 5%. This CDR3 has 15 residues. V gave up 0 bases and J gave up 9 bases; unmatched junction bases: 11. The germline gives CDR1 MGHRA, CDR2 YSYEKL.

Sequences were derived from PBMCs, sampled from a glioma patient whose treatment included an IDH1 peptide vaccine. The chain combines TRBV4-1 with TRBJ2-7; 7 nucleotides line up with TRBD1. The TCR comes from a woman aged 40 to 55 with glioma. Some clones in this sample may be carry-over from other donors' samples. The DNA of the CDR3 is TGCGCCAGCAGCCAAGACTCCGGGACAGCAGCTTGGCAGTACTTC. Its protein is CASSQDSGTAAWQYF.